This T cell receptor (beta chain) was captured by sequencing in a study of CD8+ T cells in alopecia areata. Per germline, CDR1 MNHEY and CDR2 SVGAGI. V lost 4 bases and J 4 bases, leaving 18 bases between the germline ends. The CDR3 sequence is 16 residues long. Treatment of the sample: oral pan-JAK inhibitor, 5-10 mg twice daily. Reverse transcribed after extraction, RNA yielded cDNA as the sequencing template. Assay: immunoSEQ multiplex PCR; the TCRdb copy retains only in-frame clones and omits some. This sample carries some 150,000 clones, 70% to 90% of them seen once, and the ten largest clones take approximately 13%.

The genes are TRBV6-5 and TRBJ2-3; D might be TRBD1 or TRBD2, each matching 5 bases. This sample comprised CD8+ T cells sorted from blood, obtained at week 4, from a patient treated with tofacitinib. This TCR was sampled from a human donor with alopecia areata. This chain's CDR3 is CASSWGPNSAPDTQYF. DNA for the CDR3: TGTGCCAGCAGTTGGGGACCCAACTCGGCGCCAGATACGCAGTATTTT.